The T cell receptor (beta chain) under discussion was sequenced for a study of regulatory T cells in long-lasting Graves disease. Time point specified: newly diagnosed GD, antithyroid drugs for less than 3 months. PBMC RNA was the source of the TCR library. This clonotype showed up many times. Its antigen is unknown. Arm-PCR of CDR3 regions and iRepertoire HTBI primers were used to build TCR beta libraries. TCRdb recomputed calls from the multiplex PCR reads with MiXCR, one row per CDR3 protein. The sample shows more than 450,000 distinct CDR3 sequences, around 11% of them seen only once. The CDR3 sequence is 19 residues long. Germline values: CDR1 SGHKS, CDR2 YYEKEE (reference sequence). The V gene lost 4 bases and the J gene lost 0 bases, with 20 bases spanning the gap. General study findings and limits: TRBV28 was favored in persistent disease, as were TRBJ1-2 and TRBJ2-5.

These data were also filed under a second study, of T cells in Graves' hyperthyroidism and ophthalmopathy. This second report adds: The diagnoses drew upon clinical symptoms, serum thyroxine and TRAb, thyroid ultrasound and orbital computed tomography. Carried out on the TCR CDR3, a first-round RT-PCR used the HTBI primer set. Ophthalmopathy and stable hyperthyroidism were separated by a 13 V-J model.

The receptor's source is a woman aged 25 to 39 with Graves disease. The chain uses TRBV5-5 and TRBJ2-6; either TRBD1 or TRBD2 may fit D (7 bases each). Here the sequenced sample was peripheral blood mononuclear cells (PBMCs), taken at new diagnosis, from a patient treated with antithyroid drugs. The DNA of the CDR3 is TGTGCCAGCAGCGTCCGGACAGGCAGCGGGATCTCTGGGGCCAACGTCCTGACTTTC. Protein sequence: CASSVRTGSGISGANVLTF. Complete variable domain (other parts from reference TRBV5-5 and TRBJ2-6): DAGVTQSPTHLIKTRGQQVTLRCSPISGHKSVSWYQQVLGQGPQFIFQYYEKEERGRGNFPDRFSARQFPNYSSELNVNALLLGDSALYLCASSVRTGSGISGANVLTFGAGSRLTVL.